This T cell receptor beta chain came from a study of beta chain features in type 1 diabetes (dated by TCRdb to 2016 to 2018). Study-wide context: No differences in mean age, gender distribution, total cell number or subset yield were found between patients and healthy donors. A total of roughly 99 million sorted cells were examined across all samples, and the number of cells per subset was strongly correlated with RNA yield. The study compared the TCRB repertoires of sorted circulating CD4+ T cell subsets in recently diagnosed type 1 diabetes patients with those in matched healthy donors. Regulatory and stem cell-like memory subsets were isolated from only 8 patients and roughly eight healthy donors, whereas naive and central memory subsets came from all 30 or so donors.

This clone occurred a few times. Its cognate antigen has yet to be identified. No much larger clonotype is one base removed from it; base qualities were not supplied. The High Capacity cDNA Reverse Transcription Kit was used to reverse transcribe all of the isolated RNA, meaning that expressed TCRB transcripts were what got sequenced. Deep immunoSEQ sequencing was applied to naive, central memory and regulatory T cell samples, giving an average of around 4 million total reads per sample. After sorted cells were lysed in RLT buffer, RNA was extracted with DNase-treated RNeasy Micro or Mini kits, with the choice depending on cell number. To prevent cross-contamination, each cell subset was processed individually, whereas patient and healthy donor samples were processed jointly. The immunoSEQ multiplex PCR was used to amplify TCRB sequences from cDNA, generating 87-bp fragments that spanned the CDR3 region. Sequencing of the amplicons was performed on the Illumina HiSeq platform. The study's processing was this. Synthetic template baselines were used to correct PCR bias computationally, reads within Hamming distance 2 were collapsed, and singletons that could not be merged were discarded. By aligning reads against IMGT, V, D and J genes, CDR3 length, and insertions or deletions at six rearrangement sites were assigned. Within each subset, clonotype counts were normalized to the number of sorted cells before true diversity and Gini coefficients were calculated with the tcR R package. Repertoire sharing was quantified using the overlap coefficient calculated on TCRB nucleotide sequences. Sourced from immuneACCESS, this table was stored by TCRdb with only in-frame sequences that have V and J called. A share of the clones is absent; for the studies checked, an unresolved V gene accounts for under half, and the remainder has no known explanation. V, J and clone size are those of that table, while D and trimming were read from the DNA. The sample records around 30,000 clones, less than 75% of which are singletons. Jointly, the top ten make up less than 3% of the sample.

Each donor gave one peripheral blood draw, roughly 0.12 L on average, collected into heparinised tubes. A BD FACSAria II and a panel including CD45RO, CCR7, CD25, CD127, CD95 and CD27 were used to sort naive, central memory, regulatory and stem cell-like memory CD4+ T cells. A purity above 95% was achieved for all sorted populations. Right away, PBMCs were isolated by Lymphoprep density gradient centrifugation and were stained directly, with no culture step. To minimize batch effects, samples were stained and sorted in pairs, one healthy donor with one patient per experiment. The CDR3 covers 15 residues, taking in both the cysteine and the phenylalanine. Only the CDR3 portion is preserved as DNA: 45 bases, with reading frame beginning at the first base. Taken from the germline V gene, the CDR1 and CDR2 loops are MNHEY and SVGAGI. The V end loses 0 bases and the J end loses 7 bases, and a stretch of 13 bases separates them.

The paper as a whole reports these results and caveats: The naive, central memory and regulatory TCRB repertoires appeared to resemble one another more closely among patients than among healthy donors. HLA sub-analyses involved small numbers of individuals, so any influence of HLA type on TCRB rearrangement remained unresolved. Type 1 diabetes patients showed a moderate but significant shortening of TCRB CDR3 length in all four CD4+ subsets. Fewer insertions and more nucleotide deletions at VDJ recombination sites were observed in patients with type 1 diabetes, implying thymic rearrangement abnormalities. Shorter templates might have been favored by PCR, but patient and control samples were amplified and corrected together, so both groups would have been affected equally by any skew. Because cDNA rather than genomic DNA was sequenced, highly expressing activated cells could have been over-represented, although no difference in activation and CD3 levels was found between groups.

The receptor was isolated from a woman between 25 and 40 years old with type 1 diabetes. Recombination joined TRBV6-5 with TRBJ2-1; D gene: possibly TRBD2, on 6 matching bases. The sequenced material came from Tregs from blood. The meaning of the sample's cell subset or site label: regulatory CD4+ T cells. The DNA reads as follows: TGTGCCAGCAGTTACTCTTACGGGAGATTAAATGAGCAGTTCTTC. Its protein product is CASSYSYGRLNEQFF.